A single sample gave rise to the 30 T cell receptor beta chains below, sequenced in a study of T cells in Graves' hyperthyroidism and ophthalmopathy. Using RNA transcripts as the source, TCR beta CDR3 regions were amplified. First-round RT-PCR with HTBI primers amplified the TCR CDR3 region. From the multiplex PCR reads, TCRdb called clonotypes with MiXCR, one entry per CDR3 protein. The sample shows hundreds of thousands of distinct CDR3 sequences, 14% to 15% of them seen only once. Source material: blood. Receptors originate from a man aged 18 to 29 with Graves' ophthalmopathy.

This clonotype was observed many times. The rearrangement joins TRBV20-1 to TRBJ1-5; D possibly corresponds to TRBD1 (5 bases). The CDR3 is 15 amino acids. The germline CDR1 and CDR2 sequences are DFQATT and SNEGSKA (reference sequence). Between the trimmed V and J ends, which lost 0 bases and 5 bases, there was a span of 14 bases. CDR3 sequence (DNA): TGCAGTGCTAGAGATAGGGGTAGAGAATATCAGCCCCAGCATTTT. Protein: CSARDRGREYQPQHF.

This clonotype was counted ten times or more. The rearrangement links TRBV11-2 to TRBJ2-1, with 9 positions matching TRBD1. With V trimmed by 5 bases and J by 8 bases, 10 bases remained unmatched. Germline lookup yields CDR1 SGHAT and CDR2 FQNNGV. CDR3 length: 15 residues. CDR3 DNA sequence: TGTGCCAGCAGCCCCCGGACAGGGGATGGCGATGAGCAGTTCTTC. It codes for CASSPRTGDGDEQFF.

This clonotype was seen a handful of times. The chain uses TRBV24-1 and TRBJ2-7; 10 bases agree with TRBD1. The CDR3 runs to 14 residues. The ends lost 7 bases at V and 5 bases at J; junction bases unmatched: 7. CDR1 is KGHDR, CDR2 SFDVKD, per germline. CDR3: CATRTRDRGHEQYF. The DNA of the CDR3 is TGTGCCACCAGGACCAGGGACAGGGGCCACGAGCAGTACTTC.

The table lists this clonotype with a count of one. The chain recombines TRBV4-1 with TRBJ2-7; 9 nucleotides match TRBD2. The trim removed 1 base at V and 2 bases at J, leaving 9 bases unmatched. Germline V gene sequence: CDR1 MGHRA, CDR2 YSYEKL. The CDR3 is 17 amino acids. The CDR3: CASSQVRRLADAYEQYF. CDR3 DNA: TGCGCCAGCAGCCAAGTTAGGAGACTAGCGGATGCCTACGAGCAGTACTTC.

This clonotype was seen many times. The chain carries TRBV11-2 and TRBJ2-7, with a weak D call TRBD1 (6 bases). The germline CDR1 and CDR2 sequences are SGHAT and FQNNGV. The CDR3 runs 15 residues. The V and J ends lost 3 bases and 0 bases respectively, with 12 bases between them. This CDR3 is CASSFGQSTSYEQYF. CDR3 nucleotides: TGTGCCAGCAGCTTCGGACAGTCTACCTCCTACGAGCAGTACTTC. Variable domain in full (rest from reference TRBV11-2 and TRBJ2-7): EAGVAQSPRYKIIEKRQSVAFWCNPISGHATLYWYQQILGQGPKLLIQFQNNGVVDDSQLPKDRFSAERLKGVDSTLKIQPAKLEDSAVYLCASSFGQSTSYEQYFGPGTRLTVT.

This clonotype appeared many times. The gene calls are TRBV9 and TRBJ2-7, with 11 bases matching TRBD2. CDR1 and CDR2 (germline): SGDLS, YYNGEE. V shed 4 bases and J 4 bases; nucleotides not matched to a gene: 7. The CDR3 extends over 15 amino acids. The CDR3, as DNA: TGTGCCAGCAGCCCGAGGTCTAGCGGGGGGTACGAGCAGTACTTC. This sequence encodes CASSPRSSGGYEQYF.

At least ten counts were recorded for this clonotype. The genes are TRBV12-3 or TRBV12-4 and TRBJ2-7, with D maybe TRBD1 (5 bases). The CDR3 contains 12 residues. Trimming pared 7 bases from V and 0 bases from J, leaving 7 bases between. The CDR3: CASTQGSYEQYF. CDR3 DNA sequence: TGTGCCAGCACGCAGGGCTCCTACGAGCAGTACTTC.

This clonotype has ten or more counts. The chain recombines TRBV2 with TRBJ2-1; 7 bases match TRBD2. The CDR3 sequence is 13 residues long. Germline CDR1 SNHLY, CDR2 FYNNEI. V gave up 5 bases and J gave up 6 bases; unmatched junction bases: 4. CDR3 region: CASSLRGGNEQFF. The CDR3 coding sequence is TGTGCCAGCAGTCTCCGCGGGGGCAATGAGCAGTTCTTC.

This clonotype was counted only a few times. The V gene is TRBV24-1, the J gene TRBJ2-1, with no clear D. The CDR3 sequence is 15 residues long. The V and J ends lost 1 base and 0 bases respectively, with 6 bases between them. Germline values: CDR1 KGHDR, CDR2 SFDVKD. Here the CDR3 reads CATSDFPGSYNEQFF. CDR3 nucleotide sequence: TGTGCCACCAGTGATTTCCCGGGCTCCTACAATGAGCAGTTCTTC.

This clonotype was counted a few times. The chain is built from TRBV20-1 and TRBJ1-1; D is unclear. The germline V gene has CDR1 DFQATT and CDR2 SNEGSKA (reference sequence). Trimming pared 3 bases from V and 1 base from J, leaving 15 bases between. The CDR3 runs to 15 residues. In nucleotides, the CDR3 is TGCAGTGCTAGGCGGACGGAACCTTGGAACACTGAAGCTTTCTTT. This encodes CSARRTEPWNTEAFF.

This clonotype was found many times. The chain has TRBV20-1 and TRBJ1-1; 7 bases align to TRBD1. Trimming at V came to 5 bases and at J to 4 bases, leaving 13 bases not matched to a gene. CDR3 length equals 15 residues. Germline V gene sequence: CDR1 DFQATT, CDR2 SNEGSKA (reference sequence). This chain's CDR3 is CSADLEGRGRTEAFF. DNA for the CDR3: TGCAGTGCTGACCTCGAGGGGAGGGGGCGCACTGAAGCTTTCTTT.

In its sample, this clonotype was seen many times. V is TRBV11-3 and J is TRBJ1-2, with TRBD1 matching over 7 bases. Germline CDR1 and CDR2: SGHNT and YENEEA. V lost 7 bases, J lost 4 bases, and 9 bases stayed unmatched. The CDR3 extends over 14 amino acids. This CDR3 is CASTAPGQTYGYTF. The CDR3 DNA reads as TGTGCCAGCACCGCTCCGGGACAGACCTATGGCTACACCTTC.

A remark on this clonotype: A much larger clone sits a single nucleotide away, making a read error possible. The chain links TRBV7-9 to TRBJ2-1; 10 bases agree with TRBD2. The V gene's germline CDR1 is SEHNR and CDR2 FQNEAQ (reference sequence). The junction had 8 bases not matched to a gene; V was cut back by 7 bases and J by 5 bases. The CDR3 is 15 residues long. The CDR3 protein is CASTWTSGPHNEQFF. CDR3 DNA sequence: TGTGCCAGCACCTGGACTAGCGGCCCACACAATGAGCAGTTCTTC.

This clonotype was found many times. The rearrangement links TRBV5-6 to TRBJ1-5; 8 bases are shared with TRBD1. CDR3 length equals 15 residues. Per the germline V gene, CDR1 is SGHDT and CDR2 is YYEEEE. V lost 3 bases and J lost 7; bases outside the gene matches: 9. The CDR3 nucleotides read TGTGCCAGCAGCTCAAAAGCAGGGGGCAGACAGCCCCAGCATTTT. It specifies CASSSKAGGRQPQHF.

This clonotype has ten or more counts. The rearrangement joins TRBV7-3 to TRBJ1-1; TRBD1 matches 10 bases. The CDR3 contains 14 residues. Germline trimming cut 5 bases from V and 5 bases from J; bases unmatched to any gene: 5. Germline lookup yields CDR1 SGHTA and CDR2 FQGTGA. The CDR3 spells CASSTDRGLTEAFF. CDR3 DNA: TGTGCCAGCAGCACAGACAGGGGGCTAACTGAAGCTTTCTTT.

In this sample, this clonotype turned up many times. The chain uses TRBV20-1 and TRBJ2-5, with 8 bases lining up with TRBD2. This CDR3 has 16 residues. In germline, CDR1 is DFQATT, CDR2 SNEGSKA (reference sequence). V was pared by 5 bases and J by 7 bases, with 18 bases of the junction left unmatched. CDR3 DNA: TGCAGTGCTCGCCGAGCACTAGCGGAGCTTCGGGCGACCCAGTACTTC. This translates into CSARRALAELRATQYF.

This clonotype was observed many times. This rearrangement joins TRBV5-1 to TRBJ1-1; TRBD1 agrees at 10 bases. The length of the CDR3 is 15 residues. Germline trimming cut 0 bases from V and 4 bases from J; bases unmatched to any gene: 3. Germline CDR1 is SGHRS and CDR2 is YFSETQ. CDR3: CASSLAGTGATEAFF. CDR3 DNA sequence: TGCGCCAGCAGCTTGGCCGGGACAGGGGCCACTGAAGCTTTCTTT. Full variable domain (outside the CDR3, taken from reference TRBV5-1 and TRBJ1-1): KAGVTQTPRYLIKTRGQQVTLSCSPISGHRSVSWYQQTPGQGLQFLFEYFSETQRNKGNFPGRFSGRQFSNSRSEMNVSTLELGDSALYLCASSLAGTGATEAFFGQGTRLTVV.

In its sample, this clonotype was seen many times. The V gene is TRBV6-5, the J gene TRBJ2-1; D call uncertain. The CDR3 length is 16 residues. Trimming pared 2 bases from V and 0 bases from J, leaving 11 bases between. Germline-derived CDR1 and CDR2 are MNHEY and SVGAGI. The CDR3 sequence: CASSYTAISSYNEQFF. The CDR3 nucleotides read TGTGCCAGCAGTTACACGGCCATTAGCTCCTACAATGAGCAGTTCTTC.

This clonotype was detected many times. The chain couples TRBV6-1 to TRBJ2-6, with 7 bases matching TRBD1. After removal of 5 bases from V and 0 bases from J, the junction contained 7 bases not matched to a gene. The CDR3 runs to 17 residues. The germline V gene has CDR1 MNHNS and CDR2 SASEGT. The CDR3 sequence: CASSYGDSFSGANVLTF. The CDR3 region has the DNA TGTGCCAGCAGTTATGGGGACAGCTTCTCTGGGGCCAACGTCCTGACTTTC.

The table lists this clonotype with many counts. The V call is TRBV4-1, the J call TRBJ1-1, with D maybe TRBD1 (5 bases). V was trimmed by 1 base and J by 3 bases, leaving 12 bases between them. The CDR3 length is 15 residues. Germline V gives CDR1 MGHRA, CDR2 YSYEKL. The CDR3 loop is CASSQGAGRDTEAFF. Here the CDR3 DNA reads TGCGCCAGCAGCCAAGGTGCCGGCAGGGACACTGAAGCTTTCTTT.

This clonotype was seen repeatedly, ten times or more. The chain couples TRBV2 to TRBJ2-5, with a tentative D call TRBD1 (6 bases). This CDR3 is 15 amino acids long. Germline loops: CDR1 SNHLY, CDR2 FYNNEI. Trimming pared 7 bases from V and 2 bases from J, leaving 17 bases between. For the CDR3, the DNA is TGTGCCAGCACTGCGCAGGGGTTCTCTCAAGAGACCCAGTACTTC. This codes for CASTAQGFSQETQYF. Full variable domain (outside the CDR3, taken from reference TRBV2 and TRBJ2-5): EPEVTQTPSHQVTQMGQEVILRCVPISNHLYFYWYRQILGQKVEFLVSFYNNEISEKSEIFDDQFSVERPDGSNFTLKIRSTKLEDSAMYFCASTAQGFSQETQYFGPGTRLLVL.

The sample holds many counts of this clonotype. This chain joins TRBV27 and TRBJ2-1; 13 nucleotides match TRBD2. The CDR3 loop spans 17 amino acids. Looked up from germline, CDR1 is MNHEY and CDR2 is SMNVEV (reference sequence). V lost 1 base and J lost 9; bases outside the gene matches: 9. CDR3 DNA sequence: TGTGCCAGCAGTTTATGGGAGACTAGCGGGAGGAATGGTGAGCAGTTCTTC. Translation: CASSLWETSGRNGEQFF.

The rearrangement joins TRBV5-1 to TRBJ2-1, with D unresolved. Looked up from germline, CDR1 is SGHRS and CDR2 is YFSETQ. V was pared by 6 bases and J by 8 bases, with 24 bases between. CDR3 length: 16 amino acids. The CDR3 region is CASIAPASSESHEQFF. In DNA form, the CDR3 reads TGCGCCAGCATCGCCCCCGCATCGTCAGAGAGCCATGAGCAGTTCTTC.

This clonotype has a count of ten or more. The rearrangement joins TRBV27 to TRBJ2-2; 8 bases map to TRBD2. The germline CDR1 and CDR2 sequences are MNHEY and SMNVEV (reference sequence). J was trimmed by 7 bases and V by 7 bases; bases with no gene match: 11. This CDR3 contains 15 residues. CDR3 sequence (DNA): TGTGCCAGCAAACTAGCGGCCCTAGGCAGCGGGGAGCTGTTTTTT. Its protein product is CASKLAALGSGELFF.

The genes are TRBV25-1 and TRBJ2-7; 12 bases map to TRBD2. This CDR3 region has 15 residues. The ends lost 5 bases at V and 6 bases at J; junction bases unmatched: 8. In germline, CDR1 is MGHDK, CDR2 SYGVNS. Here the CDR3 DNA reads TGTGCCAGCAGTAGACTTACTAGCGGGGGGACCGAGCAGTACTTC. As protein: CASSRLTSGGTEQYF.

CDR3 sequence (DNA): TGTGCCAGCAGCCAATCAGGGGGAGCCAACTATGGCTACACCTTC. The encoded protein is CASSQSGGANYGYTF. The chain joins TRBV16 to TRBJ1-2; TRBD1 might be the D (6 bases). Germline V gene data show CDR1 as KGHSY and CDR2 as FQNENV. V was trimmed by 0 bases and J by 2 bases, leaving 10 bases between them. This CDR3 has 15 amino acids.

Of note for this clonotype: Here the CDR3 omits its conserved ending phenylalanine or tryptophan, so a read error is the likely source. This rearrangement joins TRBV18 to TRBJ1-1; D uncertain. In germline, CDR1 is KGHSH, CDR2 LQKENI. Trimming stripped 1 base from V and 0 bases from J, with 6 bases between. The CDR3 has 14 amino acids. CDR3 in amino acids: CASSPQAMNTEAFL. CDR3 coding DNA: TGTGCCAGCTCACCACAGGCAATGAACACTGAAGCTTTCCTT.

On this clonotype itself: Given a much more abundant clone one base away, this may be a read error. The chain combines TRBV7-9 with TRBJ2-1, with TRBD1 as a possible D gene (5 bases). The V and J ends lost 1 base and 7 bases respectively, with 11 bases between them. Germline CDR1 is SEHNR and CDR2 is FQNEAQ (reference sequence). The CDR3 runs to 14 residues. The CDR3 sequence: CASSLVVGVNEQFF. Written as DNA, the CDR3 is TGTGCCAGCAGCTTAGTGGTAGGGGTTAATGAGCAGTTCTTC.

The table lists this clonotype with many counts. The rearrangement uses TRBV6-6 and TRBJ2-2, with D uncertain. CDR1 MNHNY and CDR2 SVGAGI come from the germline V gene (reference sequence). V lost 2 bases, J lost 6 bases, and 10 bases lay in between. The CDR3 length is 14 residues. CDR3 DNA: TGTGCCAGCAGTTACAGTCTCGGCGCCGGGGAGCTGTTTTTT. Its translation is CASSYSLGAGELFF.

This clonotype was seen at least ten times. The chain carries TRBV5-5 and TRBJ2-7; TRBD1 agrees at 9 bases. V was pared by 5 bases and J by 7 bases, with 13 bases of the junction left unmatched. The germline gives CDR1 SGHKS, CDR2 YYEKEE (reference sequence). The CDR3 runs to 15 residues. The CDR3: CASRTTGQGSWEQYF. DNA of the CDR3: TGTGCCAGCAGGACCACGGGACAGGGTTCCTGGGAGCAGTACTTC.